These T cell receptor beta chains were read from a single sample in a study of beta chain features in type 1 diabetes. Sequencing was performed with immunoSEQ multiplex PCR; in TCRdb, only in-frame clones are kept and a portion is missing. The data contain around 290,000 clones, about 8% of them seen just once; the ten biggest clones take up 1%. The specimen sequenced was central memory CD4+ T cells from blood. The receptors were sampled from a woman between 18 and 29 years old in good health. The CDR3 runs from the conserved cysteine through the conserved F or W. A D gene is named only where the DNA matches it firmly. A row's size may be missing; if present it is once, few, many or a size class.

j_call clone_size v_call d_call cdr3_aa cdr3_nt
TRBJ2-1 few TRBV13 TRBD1 CASSYRGRGSYNEQFF TGTGCCAGCAGTTACAGGGGGCGAGGATCCTACAATGAGCAGTTCTTC
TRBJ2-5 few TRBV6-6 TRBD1 CASSAPDRGQETQYF TGTGCCAGCAGTGCGCCGGACAGGGGGCAAGAGACCCAGTACTTC
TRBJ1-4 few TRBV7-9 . CASSLAGWTNEKLFF TGTGCCAGCAGCTTAGCCGGGTGGACTAATGAAAAACTGTTTTTT
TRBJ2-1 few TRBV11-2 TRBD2 CASSFGGGNEQFF TGTGCCAGCAGCTTTGGCGGGGGTAATGAGCAGTTCTTC
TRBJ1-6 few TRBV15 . CATSRGGQPNSPLHF TGTGCCACCAGCAGAGGGGGGCAGCCTAATTCACCCCTCCACTTT
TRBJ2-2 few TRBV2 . CASRTNTGELFF TGTGCCAGCAGGACGAACACCGGGGAGCTGTTTTTT
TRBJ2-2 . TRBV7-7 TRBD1 CATSQGKTGELFF TGTGCTACCTCACAGGGGAAAACCGGGGAGCTGTTTTTT
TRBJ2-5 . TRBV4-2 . CASSQGTRETQYF TGTGCCAGCAGCCAAGGCACGAGGGAGACCCAGTACTTC
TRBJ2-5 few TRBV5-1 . CASSLPEETQYF TGCGCCAGCAGCTTGCCTGAAGAGACCCAGTACTTC
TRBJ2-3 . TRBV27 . CASSPRRLATDTQYF TGTGCCAGCAGTCCCCGGAGGTTGGCCACAGATACGCAGTATTTT
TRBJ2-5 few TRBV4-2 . CASSLAASKTQYF TGTGCCAGCAGCCTAGCGGCATCTAAGACCCAGTACTTC
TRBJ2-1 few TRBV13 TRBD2 CASRPPQGLASRNEQFF TGTGCCAGCAGACCCCCCCAAGGACTAGCGTCCCGTAATGAGCAGTTCTTC
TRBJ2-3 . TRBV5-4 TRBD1 CASSTLQGDRDTQYF TGTGCCAGCAGCACACTTCAGGGGGACCGGGATACGCAGTATTTT
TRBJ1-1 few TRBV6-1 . CASSGQANTEAFF TGTGCCAGCAGTGGACAAGCTAACACTGAAGCTTTCTTT
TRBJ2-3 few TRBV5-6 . CASSLGGTTSTDTQYF TGTGCCAGCAGCTTAGGTGGCACCACCAGCACAGATACGCAGTATTTT
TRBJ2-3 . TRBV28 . CASRTGAQTDTQYF TGTGCCAGCCGAACCGGGGCCCAAACAGATACGCAGTATTTT
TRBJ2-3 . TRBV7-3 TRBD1 CASSPQGARTDTQYF TGTGCCAGCAGCCCACAGGGGGCTAGAACAGATACGCAGTATTTT
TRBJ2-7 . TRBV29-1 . CSVRTPDRVYEQYF TGCAGCGTCCGGACGCCAGATCGTGTCTACGAGCAGTACTTC
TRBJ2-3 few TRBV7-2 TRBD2 CASSLASTSGGSDTQYF TGTGCCAGCAGCTTAGCCAGCACTAGCGGGGGGTCAGATACGCAGTATTTT
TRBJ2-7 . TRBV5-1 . CASSEVGSYEQYF TGCGCCAGCAGCGAAGTGGGCTCCTACGAGCAGTACTTC
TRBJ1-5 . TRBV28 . CASSLSRGTNQPQHF TGTGCCAGCAGTTTATCACGGGGAACCAATCAGCCCCAGCATTTT
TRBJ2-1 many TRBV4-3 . CASSQDTVWSYNEQFF TGCGCCAGCAGCCAAGATACCGTGTGGTCCTACAATGAGCAGTTCTTC
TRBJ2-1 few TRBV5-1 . CASSSGGDSDNEQFF TGCGCCAGCAGCTCGGGAGGGGACAGTGACAATGAGCAGTTCTTC
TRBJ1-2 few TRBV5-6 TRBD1 CASSTRQGAYGYTF TGTGCCAGCAGCACGCGACAGGGGGCTTATGGCTACACCTTC